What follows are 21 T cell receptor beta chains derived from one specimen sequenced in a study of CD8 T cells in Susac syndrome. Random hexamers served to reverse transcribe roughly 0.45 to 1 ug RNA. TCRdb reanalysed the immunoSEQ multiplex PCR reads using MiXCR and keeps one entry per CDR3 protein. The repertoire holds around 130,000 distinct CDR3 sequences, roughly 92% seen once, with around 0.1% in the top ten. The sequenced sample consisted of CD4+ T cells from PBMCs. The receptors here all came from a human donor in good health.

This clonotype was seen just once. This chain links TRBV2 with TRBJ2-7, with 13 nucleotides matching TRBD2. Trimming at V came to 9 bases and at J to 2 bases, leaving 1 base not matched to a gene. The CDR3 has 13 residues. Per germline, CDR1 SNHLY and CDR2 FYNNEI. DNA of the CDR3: TGTGCCAGAGGACTAGCGGGGGCCTACGAGCAGTACTTC. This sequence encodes CARGLAGAYEQYF.

CDR3 residues: CASSTRDNETF. The CDR3, as DNA: TGTGCCAGCAGCACACGGGACAACGAAACCTTC. The J gene is TRBJ1-2, the V gene TRBV12-3 or TRBV12-4; perhaps TRBD1 as D (6 bases). V lost 6 bases and J lost 14, with 16 bases in between. This CDR3 region has 11 residues.

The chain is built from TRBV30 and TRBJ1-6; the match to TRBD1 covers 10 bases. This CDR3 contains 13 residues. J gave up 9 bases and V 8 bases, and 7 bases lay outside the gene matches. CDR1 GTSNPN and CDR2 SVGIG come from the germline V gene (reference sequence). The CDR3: CASSGTGVSPLHF. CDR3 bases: TGTGCCAGCTCCGGGACAGGGGTTTCACCCCTCCACTTT.

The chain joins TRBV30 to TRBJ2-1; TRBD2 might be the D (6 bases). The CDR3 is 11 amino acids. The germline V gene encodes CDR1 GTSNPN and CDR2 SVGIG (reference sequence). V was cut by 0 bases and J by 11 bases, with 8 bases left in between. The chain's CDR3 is CAWSVLAQQFF. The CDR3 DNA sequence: TGTGCCTGGAGTGTACTAGCCCAGCAGTTCTTC.

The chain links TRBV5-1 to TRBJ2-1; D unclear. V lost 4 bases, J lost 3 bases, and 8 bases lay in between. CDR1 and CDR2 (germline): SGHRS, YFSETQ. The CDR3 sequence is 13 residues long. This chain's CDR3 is CASSPTNYNEQFF. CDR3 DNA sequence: TGCGCCAGCAGCCCCACCAACTACAATGAGCAGTTCTTC.

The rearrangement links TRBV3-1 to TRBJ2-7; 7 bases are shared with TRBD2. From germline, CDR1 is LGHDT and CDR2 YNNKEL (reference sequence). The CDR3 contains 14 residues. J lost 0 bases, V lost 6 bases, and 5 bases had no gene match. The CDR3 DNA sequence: TGTGCCAGCAGACCGGCGGGGGTCTCCTACGAGCAGTACTTC. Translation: CASRPAGVSYEQYF.

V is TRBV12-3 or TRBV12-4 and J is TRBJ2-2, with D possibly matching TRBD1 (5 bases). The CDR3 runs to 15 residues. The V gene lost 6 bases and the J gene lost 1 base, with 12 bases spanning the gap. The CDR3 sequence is CASSTQGLNTGELFF. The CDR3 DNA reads TGTGCCAGCAGCACCCAGGGTTTGAACACCGGGGAGCTGTTTTTT.

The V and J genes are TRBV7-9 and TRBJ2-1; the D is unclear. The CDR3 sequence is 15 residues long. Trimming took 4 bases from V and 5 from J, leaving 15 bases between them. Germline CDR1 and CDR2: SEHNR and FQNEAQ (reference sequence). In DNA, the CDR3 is TGTGCCAGCAGCTCTAACTGGGTTGGTGACAATGAGCAGTTCTTC. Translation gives CASSSNWVGDNEQFF.

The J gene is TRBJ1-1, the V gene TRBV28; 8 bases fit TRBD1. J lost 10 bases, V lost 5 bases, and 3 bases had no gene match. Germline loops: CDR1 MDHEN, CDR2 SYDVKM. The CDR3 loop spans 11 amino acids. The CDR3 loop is CASSEQGGAFF. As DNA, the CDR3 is TGTGCCAGCAGTGAACAGGGGGGAGCTTTCTTT.

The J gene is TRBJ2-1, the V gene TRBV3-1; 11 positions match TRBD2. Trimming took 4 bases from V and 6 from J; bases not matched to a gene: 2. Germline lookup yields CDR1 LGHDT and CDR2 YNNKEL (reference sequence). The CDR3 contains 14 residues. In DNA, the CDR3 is TGTGCCAGCAGCCTAGCGGGAGGGGGCAATGAGCAGTTCTTC. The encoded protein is CASSLAGGGNEQFF.

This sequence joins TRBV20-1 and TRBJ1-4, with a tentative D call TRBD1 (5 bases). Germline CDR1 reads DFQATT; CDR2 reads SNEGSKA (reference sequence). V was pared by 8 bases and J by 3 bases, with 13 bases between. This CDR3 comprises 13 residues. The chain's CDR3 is CSTLRESNEKLFF. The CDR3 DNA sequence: TGCAGTACGCTCAGGGAGTCTAATGAAAAACTGTTTTTT.

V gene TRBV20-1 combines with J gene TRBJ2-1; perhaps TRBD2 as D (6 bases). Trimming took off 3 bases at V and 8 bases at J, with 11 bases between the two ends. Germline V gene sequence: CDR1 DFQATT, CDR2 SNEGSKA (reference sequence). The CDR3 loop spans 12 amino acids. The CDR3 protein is CSARPPGDEQFF. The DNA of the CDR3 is TGCAGTGCTAGGCCCCCGGGGGATGAGCAGTTCTTC.

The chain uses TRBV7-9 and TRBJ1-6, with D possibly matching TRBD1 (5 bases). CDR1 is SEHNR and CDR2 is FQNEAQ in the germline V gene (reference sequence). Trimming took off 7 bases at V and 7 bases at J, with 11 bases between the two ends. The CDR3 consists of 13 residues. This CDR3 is CASTAEGNSPLHF. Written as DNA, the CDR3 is TGTGCCAGCACCGCAGAGGGGAATTCACCCCTCCACTTT.

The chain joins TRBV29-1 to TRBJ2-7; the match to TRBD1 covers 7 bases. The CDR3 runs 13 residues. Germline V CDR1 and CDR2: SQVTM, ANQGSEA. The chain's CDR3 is CSFFSLRQGEQYF. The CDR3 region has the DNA TGCAGTTTTTTTTCTTTGAGACAGGGCGAGCAGTACTTC.

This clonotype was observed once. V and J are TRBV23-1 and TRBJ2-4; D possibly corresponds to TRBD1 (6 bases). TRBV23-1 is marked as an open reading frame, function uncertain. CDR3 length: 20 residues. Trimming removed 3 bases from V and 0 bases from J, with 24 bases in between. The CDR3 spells CASSQRRDNAMNLAKNIQYF. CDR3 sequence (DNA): TGCGCCAGCAGTCAGCGCCGGGACAATGCGATGAACTTAGCCAAAAACATTCAGTACTTC.

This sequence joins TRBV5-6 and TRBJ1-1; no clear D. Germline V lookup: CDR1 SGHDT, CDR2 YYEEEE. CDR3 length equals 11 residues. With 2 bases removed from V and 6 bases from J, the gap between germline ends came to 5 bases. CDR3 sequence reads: CASSFTSEAFF. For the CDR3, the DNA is TGTGCCAGCAGCTTTACCTCTGAAGCTTTCTTT.

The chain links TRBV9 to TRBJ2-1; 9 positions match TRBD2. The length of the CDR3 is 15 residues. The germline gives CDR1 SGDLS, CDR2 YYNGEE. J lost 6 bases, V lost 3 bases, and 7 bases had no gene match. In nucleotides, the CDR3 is TGTGCCAGCAGCGCTACCGGGACTAGCCGCAATGAGCAGTTCTTC. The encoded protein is CASSATGTSRNEQFF. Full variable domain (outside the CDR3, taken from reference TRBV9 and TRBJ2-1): DSGVTQTPKHLITATGQRVTLRCSPRSGDLSVYWYQQSLDQGLQFLIQYYNGEERAKGNILERFSAQQFPDLHSELNLSSLELGDSALYFCASSATGTSRNEQFFGPGTRLTVL.

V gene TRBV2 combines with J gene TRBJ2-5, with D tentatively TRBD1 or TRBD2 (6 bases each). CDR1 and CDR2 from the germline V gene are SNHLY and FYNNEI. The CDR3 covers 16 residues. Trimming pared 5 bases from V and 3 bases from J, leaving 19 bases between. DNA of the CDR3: TGTGCCAGCAGTAGATTCGACAGGAGGGGAAAAGAGACCCAGTACTTC. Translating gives CASSRFDRRGKETQYF.

Written as DNA, the CDR3 is TGTGCCAGCAGCTTAGCGCTAGGGGATCCGGCCTACGAGCAGTACTTC. Protein: CASSLALGDPAYEQYF. The chain recombines TRBV7-2 with TRBJ2-7; possible D gene TRBD1, 5 bases. CDR1 and CDR2 (germline): SGHTA, FQGNSA. Trimming took 0 bases from V and 2 from J, leaving 14 bases between them. The CDR3 runs 16 residues. The whole variable domain, filled in from reference TRBV7-2 and TRBJ2-7, reads GAGVSQSPSNKVTEKGKDVELRCDPISGHTALYWYRQSLGQGLEFLIYFQGNSAPDKSGLPSDRFSAERTGGSVSTLTIQRTQQEDSAVYLCASSLALGDPAYEQYFGPGTRLTVT.

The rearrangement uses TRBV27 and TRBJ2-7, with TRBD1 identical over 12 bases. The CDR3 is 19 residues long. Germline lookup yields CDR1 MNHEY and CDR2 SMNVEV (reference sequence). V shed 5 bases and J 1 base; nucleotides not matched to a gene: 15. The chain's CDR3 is CASSPLPGTGGAGSYEQYF. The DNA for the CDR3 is TGTGCCAGCAGTCCTCTGCCCGGGACAGGGGGCGCGGGGTCCTACGAGCAGTACTTC.

The CDR3 DNA follows: TGTGCCAGCAGCTTGGCATTCGGGGCCCAAGAGACCCAGTACTTC. This encodes CASSLAFGAQETQYF. This chain uses TRBV5-6 with TRBJ2-5, with D perhaps TRBD1 or TRBD2 (5 bases each). This CDR3 has 15 residues. Germline CDR1 reads SGHDT; CDR2 reads YYEEEE. V lost 0 bases, J lost 1 base, and 10 bases lay in between.